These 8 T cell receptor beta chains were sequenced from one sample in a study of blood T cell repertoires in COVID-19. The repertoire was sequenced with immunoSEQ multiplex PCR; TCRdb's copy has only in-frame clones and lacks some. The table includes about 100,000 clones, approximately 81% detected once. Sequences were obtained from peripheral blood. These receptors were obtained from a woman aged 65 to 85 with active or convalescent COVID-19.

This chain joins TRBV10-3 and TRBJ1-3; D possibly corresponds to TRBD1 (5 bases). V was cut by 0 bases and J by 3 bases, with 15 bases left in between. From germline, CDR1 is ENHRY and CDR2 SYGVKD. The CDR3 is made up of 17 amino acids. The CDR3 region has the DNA TGTGCCATCAGTGAGTCGACGGCAGGGCAGTTTGGAAACACCATATATTTT. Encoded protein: CAISESTAGQFGNTIYF.

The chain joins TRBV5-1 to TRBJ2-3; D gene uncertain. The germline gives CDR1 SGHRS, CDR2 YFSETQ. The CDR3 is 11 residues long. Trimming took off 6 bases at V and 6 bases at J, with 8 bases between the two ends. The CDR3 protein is CASTQEDTQYF. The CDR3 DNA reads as TGCGCCAGCACCCAAGAGGATACGCAGTATTTT.

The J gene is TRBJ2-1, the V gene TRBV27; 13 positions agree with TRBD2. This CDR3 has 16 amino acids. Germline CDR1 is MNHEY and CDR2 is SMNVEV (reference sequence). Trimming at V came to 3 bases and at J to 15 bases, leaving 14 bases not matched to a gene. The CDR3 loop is CASSLTGLAGAGLRFF. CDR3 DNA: TGTGCCAGCAGTTTGACCGGACTAGCGGGGGCCGGGCTGCGGTTCTTC.

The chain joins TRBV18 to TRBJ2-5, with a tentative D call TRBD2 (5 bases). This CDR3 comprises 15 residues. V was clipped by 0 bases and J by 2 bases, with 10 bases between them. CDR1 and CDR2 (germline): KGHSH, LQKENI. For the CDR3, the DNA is TGTGCCAGCTCACCACCTGGACTGAGACAAGAGACCCAGTACTTC. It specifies CASSPPGLRQETQYF.

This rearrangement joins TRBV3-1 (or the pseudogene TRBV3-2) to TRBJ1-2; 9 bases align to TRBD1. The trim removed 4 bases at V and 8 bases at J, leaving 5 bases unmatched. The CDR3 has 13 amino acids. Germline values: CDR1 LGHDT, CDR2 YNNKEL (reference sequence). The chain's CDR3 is CASSRDRGYGYTF. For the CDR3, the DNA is TGTGCCAGCAGCCGCGACAGGGGGTACGGCTACACCTTC.

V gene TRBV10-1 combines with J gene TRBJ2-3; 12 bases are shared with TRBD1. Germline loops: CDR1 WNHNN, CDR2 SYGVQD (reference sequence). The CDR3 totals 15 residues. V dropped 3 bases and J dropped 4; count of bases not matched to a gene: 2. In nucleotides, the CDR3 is TGCGCCAGCAGTGACAGGGACAGGGGGCCAGATACGCAGTATTTT. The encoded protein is CASSDRDRGPDTQYF.

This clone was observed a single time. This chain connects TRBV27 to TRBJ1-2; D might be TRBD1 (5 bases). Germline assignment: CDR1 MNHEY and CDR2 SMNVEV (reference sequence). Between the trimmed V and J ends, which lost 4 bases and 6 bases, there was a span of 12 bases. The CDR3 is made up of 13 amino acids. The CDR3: CASSSQGGDGYTF. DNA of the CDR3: TGTGCCAGCAGTTCCCAGGGTGGGGATGGCTACACCTTC.

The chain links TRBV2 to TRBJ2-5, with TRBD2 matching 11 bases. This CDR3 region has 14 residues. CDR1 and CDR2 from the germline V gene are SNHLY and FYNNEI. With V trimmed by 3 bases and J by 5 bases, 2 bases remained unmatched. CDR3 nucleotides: TGTGCCAGCAGTGATGCTAGCGGGGGGGAGACCCAGTACTTC. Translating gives CASSDASGGETQYF.